The subject of this entry is one T cell receptor beta chain. The data were produced by immunoSEQ multiplex PCR, yet TCRdb's version contains in-frame clones alone and is incomplete. This table has 800,000 to 1,200,000 clones, about four fifths appearing once. This sample was included in a study of shared clonotypes between healthy human individuals. V shed 6 bases and J 1 base; nucleotides not matched to a gene: 8. This CDR3 spans 15 amino acids. Germline CDR1 and CDR2: SGHTA and FQGNSA. Sequences were obtained from memory CD4+ T cells from PBMCs. Stated subset: CD45RA-negative fraction. V and J are TRBV7-2 and TRBJ2-7, with 8 nucleotides matching TRBD2. The TCR comes from a man aged 18 to 35 in good health. Some clones in this sample may be carry-over from other donors' samples. The CDR3 region is CASRGPGTSSYEQYF. CDR3 in DNA: TGTGCCAGCAGGGGTCCTGGGACTAGTTCCTACGAGCAGTACTTC.